The rows below give T cell receptor beta chains drawn from one sample of a study of blood T cells in healthy people across ages. TCRdb passed the 5' RACE reads through MiXCR, listing each CDR3 protein once. The table includes fewer than 950,000 distinct CDR3 sequences, approximately 55% detected once. The specimen was blood. These receptors originate from an elderly man in good health. The CDR3 runs from the conserved cysteine through the conserved F or W. Fields, in order: J gene, clone size, V gene, CDR3 protein. Expanded clones get a size class; other rows say once, few or many, or leave the size out.

>TRBJ1-2|NA|TRBV4-1
CASSQGFGSYGYTF
>TRBJ2-7|NA|TRBV20-1
CSALSSYEQYF
>TRBJ1-4|few|TRBV27
CASSGLAGANEKLFF
>TRBJ1-6|NA|TRBV15
CATSTGRDRTPLHF
>TRBJ1-6|once|TRBV2
CASSGDWRRINSPLHF
>TRBJ1-1|NA|TRBV15
CATSGEGHLNTEAFF
>TRBJ2-7|NA|TRBV9
CASSAQGFSYEQYF
>TRBJ2-1|NA|TRBV7-2
CASSLERGTYNEQFF
>TRBJ2-3|NA|TRBV3-1
CASSQDLWLAGRHRDAYF
>TRBJ1-1|NA|TRBV12-3/TRBV12-4
CASTFRSDEAFF
>TRBJ2-1|NA|TRBV14
CASSQAAGANNEQFF
>TRBJ2-1|NA|TRBV18
CASSPGTSGSRAYNEQFF
>NA|once|TRBV5-1
CASSLFTGGVYEQYF
>TRBJ2-3|few|TRBV6-6
CASLPGQFTDTQYF
>TRBJ2-5|NA|TRBV6-5
CASSQDSGRQETQYF
>TRBJ1-2|NA|TRBV29-1
CSARDGNYGYIF
>TRBJ2-4|NA|TRBV5-6
CASSIMGRGLAKNIQYF
>TRBJ2-7|NA|TRBV20-1
CSARGLAVPYEQYF
>TRBJ1-2|once|TRBV6-5
CASSTRTGGNYGYTF
>TRBJ2-7|NA|TRBV4-1
CASSQVRLDTGGSYEQYF
>TRBJ2-7|NA|TRBV18
CASSPGNGYEQYF
>TRBJ2-5|NA|TRBV7-9
CASSQDPVAYTETQYF
>TRBJ2-5|many|TRBV29-1
CSVLTGEETQYF
>TRBJ2-7|NA|TRBV20-1
CSAEGDGRTYEQYF
>TRBJ1-2|few|TRBV20-1
CSATQPDAPGYTF